This T cell receptor (beta chain) was profiled in a study of regulatory T cells in long-lasting Graves disease (dated by TCRdb to about 2021). In terms of the full investigation: Newly diagnosed Graves' disease patients had taken antithyroid drugs for less than 3 months. Patients with persistent Graves' disease were compared with patients with newly diagnosed Graves' disease using TCR sequencing and RNA sequencing of peripheral blood. The study was conducted in China and was registered as a clinical trial. A total of roughly 35 samples underwent TCR sequencing: about 13 from persistent and roughly 20 from newly diagnosed Graves' disease patients. Overall results and qualifications from the work: Only peripheral blood was studied, because thyroid tissue, the primary lesion, was inaccessible. More public clonotypes were shared among persistent patients (more than 2,500) than among newly diagnosed patients (roughly 1,000). TRBV28, TRBJ1-2 and TRBJ2-5 were preferentially used in persistent disease, while TRBV20-1 and TRBJ2-1 were favored in newly diagnosed disease. Only the TCR beta chain was sequenced and analyzed. Compared with newly diagnosed patients, patients with persistent Graves' disease had lower TCR Shannon entropy and fewer highly expanded clones, which suggests clonal expansion. The authors noted that the small sample size was a limitation that may lower accuracy.

From the cysteine up to the phenylalanine, the CDR3 has a length of 14 residues. Here the CDR3 DNA is all that survives: 42 bases in frame from base 1. The V end gives up 1 base and the J end 3 bases, leaving 3 bases in the junction not matched to a gene. In the germline V gene (reference sequence), CDR1 corresponds to MNHEY and CDR2 to SMNVEV. In regard to this clonotype: Its cognate antigen has yet to be identified. No base-level quality is on record; no much larger clone is a single base apart.

The intended sense of this specimen's time point label: newly diagnosed GD, antithyroid drugs for less than 3 months. For both TCR sequencing and RNA sequencing, RNA was extracted from PBMCs in TRIzol. The diagnosis of Graves' disease was made according to American Thyroid Association guidelines. Patients were recruited from an endocrinology department in Xi'an, China. Each patient gave 8.5 to 9.5 milliliters of peripheral blood, collected in an EDTA anticoagulant tube. PBMCs were isolated by Ficoll Paque Plus density gradient separation without further T cell sorting. RNA quality was checked with an Agilent 2100 Bioanalyzer and agarose gel, and concentration with a NanoDrop 2000. The library relied on multiplex PCR. Reads for this sample came from an Illumina HiSeq 4000. CDR3 regions were amplified by Arm-PCR with iRepertoire HTBI primers to construct TCR beta libraries. PCR products were gel purified before sequencing. The authors' analysis ran thus. Across samples, fewer than 70 TRBV and approximately 15 TRBJ segments were identified and used for gene usage analysis of CDR3 amino acid clonotypes. Filtered high-quality paired reads were merged into contigs using COPE and FqMerger. BLAST was used to align contigs to the IMGT TRBV, TRBD and TRBJ reference genes, and CDR3 was defined following IMGT. Highly expanded clones were defined as clonotypes with a frequency above 0.1%. Repertoire diversity was measured by Shannon entropy, and V-J evenness by the Gini coefficient. Clonotypes shared by more than one individual were considered public. TCRdb itself trimmed the public reads at Q25 with fastp, ran MiXCR and retained productive beta chains. Rows merge per CDR3 protein into single entries with the most common DNA and genes. The V and J calls were determined by TCRdb, not by the authors. The sample has hundreds of thousands of distinct CDR3 sequences on record, approximately 13% of them singletons. The ten biggest clones cover 8.5% to 10% of the sample.

The same data also went into a second study, on T cells in Graves' hyperthyroidism and ophthalmopathy. The second study also describes: Stable Graves' hyperthyroidism was defined as the absence of progression to ophthalmopathy over 18 months of follow-up. Hyperthyroidism patients were newly diagnosed, with disease duration under 2 months, and aged 18 to 65 years. Patients with uncontrolled infections, other autoimmune diseases, pregnancy or lactation were excluded. Diagnoses were established on the basis of clinical symptoms, serum thyroxine and TRAb, thyroid ultrasound, and orbital computed tomography. The TCR CDR3 was subjected to a first round of RT-PCR using the HTBI primer set and the Qiagen OneStep RT-PCR kit. Most expanded thyroid clonotypes (frequency above 0.001) were also detected in blood, a finding suggesting that blood repertoires may reflect thyroid immune responses. A 13 V-J signature model separated ophthalmopathy from stable hyperthyroidism, with roughly 88% sensitivity and about 81% specificity in cross-validation and 80%/75% in testing. During validation, the model predicted progression to ophthalmopathy a median of around 7 months ahead of onset, with roughly 65% sensitivity and more than 72% specificity. To identify distinguishing TCR V-J signatures, a discovery cohort of 95 to 100 patients was used, comprising some 45 with Graves' ophthalmopathy and approximately 57 with stable Graves' hyperthyroidism. Whether ophthalmopathy could be predicted prospectively was tested in an independent validation cohort made up of roughly 19 hyperthyroidism patients plus 17 patients who later progressed to ophthalmopathy. The roughly 94 discovery patients were randomly divided into training and test sets at a 7:3 ratio. In addition, the study compared T-cell repertoires in thyroid tissue and in blood from about six Graves' hyperthyroidism patients. After sampling, hyperthyroidism patients received methimazole starting at 30 mg daily, and ophthalmopathy patients received high-dose intravenous methylprednisolone. Libraries were constructed in a second round of multiplex PCR, after which size selection and purification were carried out. The libraries were sequenced on an Illumina HiSeq2000 using paired-end 100 bp reads. SOAPnuke was used to process the raw data, throwing out any read that contained adapters or uncalled bases, had a mean Phred below 15, or lacked an exact constant-primer or identifier match. High-quality paired reads were merged using COPE v1.2.5, and each unique nucleotide sequence was defined as a clonotype. MiTCR v1.1 was used to align the clonotypes against IMGT TRBV, TRBD and TRBJ reference segments. Only V-J combinations with frequency above 0.0001, covering about 99% of repertoires, were analysed. The TCS score was defined as the ratio of F50 (clonal expansion) to E x V (chaos), calculated using BLOSUM62-based TCRdist between CDR3 peptides within each V-J. Welch's t-statistics and random forest reduced 500 to 650 V-J features to about 12, which were used in a naive Bayes classifier (R e1071). No statistical method was used to set the sample size in advance, and investigators knew the group allocation. The paper reports TCR Vbeta CDR3 sequencing of 130 to 150 peripheral blood samples: 40 to 45 ophthalmopathy, roughly 74 hyperthyroidism and 17 progressor patients.

The sequence derives from a man between 25 and 39 years old with Graves disease. Donor details come from another sample of the same person, matched by shared clones. The receptor chain draws on TRBV27 and TRBJ2-7; 7 central bases correspond to TRBD1. The sample consisted of peripheral blood mononuclear cells (PBMCs), taken at new diagnosis, from a patient treated with antithyroid drugs. The CDR3 is CASSLLHRGYEQYF. The nucleotides read TGTGCCAGCAGTTTATTACACAGGGGCTACGAGCAGTACTTC.